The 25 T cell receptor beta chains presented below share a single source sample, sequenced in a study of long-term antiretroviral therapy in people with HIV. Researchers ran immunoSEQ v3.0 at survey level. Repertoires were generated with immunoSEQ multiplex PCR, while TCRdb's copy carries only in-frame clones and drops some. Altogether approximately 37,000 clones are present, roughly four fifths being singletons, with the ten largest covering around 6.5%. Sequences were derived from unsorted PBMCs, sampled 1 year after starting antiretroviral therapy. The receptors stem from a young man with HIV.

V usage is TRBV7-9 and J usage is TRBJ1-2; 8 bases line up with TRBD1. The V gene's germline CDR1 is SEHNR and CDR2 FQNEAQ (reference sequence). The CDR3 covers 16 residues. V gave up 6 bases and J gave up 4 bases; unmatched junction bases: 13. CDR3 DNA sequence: TGTGCCAGCAGTTCCGGGACAGGATTTATTCGCTATGGCTACACCTTC. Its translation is CASSSGTGFIRYGYTF.

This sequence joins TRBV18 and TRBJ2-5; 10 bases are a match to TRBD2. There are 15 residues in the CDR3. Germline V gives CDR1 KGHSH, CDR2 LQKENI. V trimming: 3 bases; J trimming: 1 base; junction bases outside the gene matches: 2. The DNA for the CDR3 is TGTGCCAGCTCACCGCTAGCGGGAGCCCAAGAGACCCAGTACTTC. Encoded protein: CASSPLAGAQETQYF.

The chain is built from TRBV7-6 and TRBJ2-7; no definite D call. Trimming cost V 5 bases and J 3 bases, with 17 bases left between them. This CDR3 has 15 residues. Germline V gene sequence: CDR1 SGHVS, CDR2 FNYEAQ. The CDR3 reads CASSHTVASGYEQYF. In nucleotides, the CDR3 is TGTGCCAGCAGCCACACGGTCGCATCGGGCTACGAGCAGTACTTC.

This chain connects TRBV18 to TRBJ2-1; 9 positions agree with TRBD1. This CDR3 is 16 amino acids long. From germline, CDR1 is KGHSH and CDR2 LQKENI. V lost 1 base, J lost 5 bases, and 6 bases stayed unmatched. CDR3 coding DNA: TGTGCCAGCTCACCACGACGACAGGGGGGCCACAATGAGCAGTTCTTC. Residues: CASSPRRQGGHNEQFF.

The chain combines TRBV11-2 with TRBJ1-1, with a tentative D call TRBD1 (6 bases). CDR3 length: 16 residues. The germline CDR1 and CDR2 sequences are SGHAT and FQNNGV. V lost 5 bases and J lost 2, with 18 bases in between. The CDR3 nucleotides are TGTGCCAGCAGCATCGACAGGCTATACGTTAACACTGAAGCTTTCTTT. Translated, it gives CASSIDRLYVNTEAFF.

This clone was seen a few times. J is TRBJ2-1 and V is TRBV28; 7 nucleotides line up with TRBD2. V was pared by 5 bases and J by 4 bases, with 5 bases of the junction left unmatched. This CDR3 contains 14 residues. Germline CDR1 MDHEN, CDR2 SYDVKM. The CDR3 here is CASSESSGYNEQFF. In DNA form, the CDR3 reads TGTGCCAGCAGTGAGTCTAGCGGATACAATGAGCAGTTCTTC.

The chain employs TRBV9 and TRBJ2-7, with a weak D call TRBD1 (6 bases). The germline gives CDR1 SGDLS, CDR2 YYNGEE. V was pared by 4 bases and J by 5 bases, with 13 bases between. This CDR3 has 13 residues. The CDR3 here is CASSPGARDEQYF. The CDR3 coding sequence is TGTGCCAGCAGCCCAGGGGCGCGCGACGAGCAGTACTTC.

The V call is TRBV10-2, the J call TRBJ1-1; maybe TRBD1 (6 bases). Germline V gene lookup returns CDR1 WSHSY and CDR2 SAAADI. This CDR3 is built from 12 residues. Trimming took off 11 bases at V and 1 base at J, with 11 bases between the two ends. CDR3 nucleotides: TGCGCCCCAGGGGAGGGGAACACTGAAGCTTTCTTT. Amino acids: CAPGEGNTEAFF.

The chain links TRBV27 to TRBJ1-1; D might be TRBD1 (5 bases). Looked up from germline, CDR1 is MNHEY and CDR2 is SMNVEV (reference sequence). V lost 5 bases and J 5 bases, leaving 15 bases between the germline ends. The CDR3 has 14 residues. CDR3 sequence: CASSPSRAGTEAFF. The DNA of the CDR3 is TGTGCCAGCAGTCCCTCCAGGGCCGGGACTGAAGCTTTCTTT.

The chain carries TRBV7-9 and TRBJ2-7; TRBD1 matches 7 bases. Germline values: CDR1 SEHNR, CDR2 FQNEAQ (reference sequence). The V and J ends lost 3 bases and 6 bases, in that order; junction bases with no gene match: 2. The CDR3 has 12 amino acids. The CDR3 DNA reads TGTGCCAGCAGCTTGGGACAGCTCGAGCAGTACTTC. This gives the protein CASSLGQLEQYF.

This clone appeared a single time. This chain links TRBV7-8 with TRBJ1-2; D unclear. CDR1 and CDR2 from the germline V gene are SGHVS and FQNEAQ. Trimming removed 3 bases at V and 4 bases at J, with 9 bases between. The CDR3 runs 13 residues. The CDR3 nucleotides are TGTGCCAGCAGCTTGGAGGGATTCTATGGCTACACCTTC. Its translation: CASSLEGFYGYTF.

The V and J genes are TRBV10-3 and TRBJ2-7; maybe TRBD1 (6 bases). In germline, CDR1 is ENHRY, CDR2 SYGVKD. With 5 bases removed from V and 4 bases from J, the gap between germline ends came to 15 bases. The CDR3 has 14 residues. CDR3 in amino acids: CAISSSGADYEQYF. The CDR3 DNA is TGTGCCATCAGTTCCTCAGGGGCCGATTACGAGCAGTACTTC.

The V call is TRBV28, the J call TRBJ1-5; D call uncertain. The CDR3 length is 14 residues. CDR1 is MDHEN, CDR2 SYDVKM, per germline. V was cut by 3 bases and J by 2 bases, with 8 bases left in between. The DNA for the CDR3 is TGTGCCAGCAGTTTGAACATAGGCAATCAGCCCCAGCATTTT. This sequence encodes CASSLNIGNQPQHF.

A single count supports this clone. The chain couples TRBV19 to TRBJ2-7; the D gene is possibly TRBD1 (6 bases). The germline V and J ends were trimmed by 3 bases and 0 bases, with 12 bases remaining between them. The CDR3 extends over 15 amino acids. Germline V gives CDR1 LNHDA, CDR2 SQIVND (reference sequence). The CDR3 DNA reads TGTGCCAGTAGTATTGCAGGGGTAACCTCCTACGAGCAGTACTTC. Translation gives CASSIAGVTSYEQYF.

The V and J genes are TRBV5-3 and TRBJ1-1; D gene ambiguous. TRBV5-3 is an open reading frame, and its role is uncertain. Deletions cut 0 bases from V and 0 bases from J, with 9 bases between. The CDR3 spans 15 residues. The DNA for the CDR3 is TGTGCCAGAAGCTTGGCCGGGCAGGTGAACACTGAAGCTTTCTTT. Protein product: CARSLAGQVNTEAFF.

The CDR3 loop is CASTPRGRTAYEQYF. The CDR3 DNA reads as TGTGCCAGCACTCCTAGGGGGCGGACAGCCTACGAGCAGTACTTC. V gene TRBV28 combines with J gene TRBJ2-7, with 7 nucleotides matching TRBD1. The germline gives CDR1 MDHEN, CDR2 SYDVKM. The ends lost 7 bases at V and 2 bases at J; junction bases unmatched: 11. This CDR3 spans 15 amino acids. The complete variable domain, with remaining parts taken from reference TRBV28 and TRBJ2-7, reads DVKVTQSSRYLVKRTGEKVFLECVQDMDHENMFWYRQDPGLGLRLIYFSYDVKMKEKGDIPEGYSVSREKKERFSLILESASTNQTSMYLCASTPRGRTAYEQYFGPGTRLTVT.

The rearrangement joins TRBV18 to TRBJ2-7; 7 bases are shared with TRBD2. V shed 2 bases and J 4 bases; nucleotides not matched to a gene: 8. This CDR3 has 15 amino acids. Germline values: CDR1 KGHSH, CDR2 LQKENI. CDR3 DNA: TGTGCCAGCTCACCAAGGGCGGGAGTAAGTTACGAGCAGTACTTC. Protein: CASSPRAGVSYEQYF.

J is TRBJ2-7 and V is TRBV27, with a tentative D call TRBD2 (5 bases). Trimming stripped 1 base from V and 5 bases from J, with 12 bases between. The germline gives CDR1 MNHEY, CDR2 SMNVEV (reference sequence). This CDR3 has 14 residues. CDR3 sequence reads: CASSLYRGRDEQYF. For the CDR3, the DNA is TGTGCCAGCAGTTTATATAGAGGGCGGGACGAGCAGTACTTC.

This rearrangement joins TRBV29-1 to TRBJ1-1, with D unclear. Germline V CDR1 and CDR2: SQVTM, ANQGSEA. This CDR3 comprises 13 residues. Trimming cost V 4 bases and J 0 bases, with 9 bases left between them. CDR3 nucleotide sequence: TGCAGCGTTGGACGGATATTGAACACTGAAGCTTTCTTT. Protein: CSVGRILNTEAFF. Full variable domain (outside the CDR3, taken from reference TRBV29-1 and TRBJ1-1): SAVISQKPSRDICQRGTSLTIQCQVDSQVTMMFWYRQQPGQSLTLIATANQGSEATYESGFVIDKFPISRPNLTFSTLTVSNMSPEDSSIYLCSVGRILNTEAFFGQGTRLTVV.

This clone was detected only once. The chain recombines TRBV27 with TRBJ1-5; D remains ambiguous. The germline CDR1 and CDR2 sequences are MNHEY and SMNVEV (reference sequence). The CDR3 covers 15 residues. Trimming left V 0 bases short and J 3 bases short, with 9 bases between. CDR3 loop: CASSLSAGPNQPQHF. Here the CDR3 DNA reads TGTGCCAGCAGTTTATCGGCAGGCCCCAATCAGCCCCAGCATTTT.

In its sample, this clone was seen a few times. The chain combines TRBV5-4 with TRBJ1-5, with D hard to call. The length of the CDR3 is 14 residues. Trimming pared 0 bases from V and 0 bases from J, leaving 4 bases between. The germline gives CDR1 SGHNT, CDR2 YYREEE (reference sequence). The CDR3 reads CASSLGSSNQPQHF. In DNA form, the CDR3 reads TGTGCCAGCAGCTTGGGGAGTAGCAATCAGCCCCAGCATTTT.

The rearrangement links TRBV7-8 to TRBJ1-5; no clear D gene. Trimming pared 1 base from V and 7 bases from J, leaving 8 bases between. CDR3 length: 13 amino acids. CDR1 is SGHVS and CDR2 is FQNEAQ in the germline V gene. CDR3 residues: CASSLGRSQPQHF. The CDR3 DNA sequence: TGTGCCAGCAGCTTAGGTCGTAGCCAGCCCCAGCATTTT.

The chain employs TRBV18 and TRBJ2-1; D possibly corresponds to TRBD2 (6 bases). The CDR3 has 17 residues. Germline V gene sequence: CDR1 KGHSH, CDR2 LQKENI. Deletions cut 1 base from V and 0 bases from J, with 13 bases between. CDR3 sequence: CASSPLPYGSSYNEQFF. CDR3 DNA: TGTGCCAGCTCACCACTTCCTTACGGGAGCTCCTACAATGAGCAGTTCTTC.

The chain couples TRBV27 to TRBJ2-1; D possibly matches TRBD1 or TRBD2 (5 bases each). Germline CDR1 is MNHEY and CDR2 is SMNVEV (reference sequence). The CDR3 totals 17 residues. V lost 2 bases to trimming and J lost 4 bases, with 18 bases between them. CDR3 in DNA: TGTGCCAGCAGTTTAACCCAGGGAGAATCAAGTTACAATGAGCAGTTCTTC. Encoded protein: CASSLTQGESSYNEQFF.

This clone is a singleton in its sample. This CDR3 is CASSFIPAMGADTQYF. CDR3 nucleotides: TGTGCCAGCAGTTTCATTCCAGCTATGGGAGCAGATACGCAGTATTTT. V is TRBV27 and J is TRBJ2-3, with D perhaps matching TRBD2 (5 bases). Trimming left V 3 bases short and J 4 bases short, with 17 bases between. Germline values: CDR1 MNHEY, CDR2 SMNVEV (reference sequence). CDR3 length equals 16 residues.